These 10 T cell receptor beta chains were sequenced from one sample in a study of blood T cells in healthy people across ages (dated by TCRdb to the mid-2010s). The library was produced with 5' RACE. TCRdb lists the instrument as Illumina HiSeq 2500. A second PCR of about 6 to 12 cycles was run with a J-beta primer mix and a sample-barcoded 5' primer. The public reads were reanalyzed by TCRdb: fastp trimming at Q25, MiXCR alignment, in-frame beta chains only. Every entry covers one CDR3 protein and lists the most common genes and DNA from its rows. This sample comprises over a million distinct CDR3 sequences, 40% to 50% of them detected only once. The top ten hold approximately 17% of the sample. Sequencing input: blood. The receptors were sampled from an older woman in good health.

This chain uses TRBV2 with TRBJ2-1, with TRBD2 matching over 14 bases. The ends lost 6 bases at V and 6 bases at J; junction bases unmatched: 7. The CDR3 covers 16 residues. The germline gives CDR1 SNHLY, CDR2 FYNNEI. The CDR3 is CASRGTSGSVRNEQFF. In DNA form, the CDR3 reads TGTGCCAGCAGAGGGACTAGCGGGAGTGTACGCAATGAGCAGTTCTTC.

V gene TRBV29-1 combines with J gene TRBJ2-1; 8 nucleotides match TRBD2. Germline V lookup: CDR1 SQVTM, CDR2 ANQGSEA. The CDR3 covers 14 residues. The trim removed 5 bases at V and 7 bases at J, leaving 10 bases unmatched. The CDR3 coding sequence is TGCAGCGTTAACGGGAGGGCCTCGTTGAATGAGCAGTTCTTC. Its translation: CSVNGRASLNEQFF.

This clonotype was found a few times. This CDR3 reads CSARDGGETWETQYF. The CDR3 nucleotides are TGCAGTGCTAGAGATGGAGGGGAGACGTGGGAGACCCAGTACTTC. V is TRBV20-1 and J is TRBJ2-5; perhaps TRBD2 as D (6 bases). The CDR3 covers 15 residues. Trimming cost V 0 bases and J 5 bases, with 16 bases left between them. Germline V gives CDR1 DFQATT, CDR2 SNEGSKA (reference sequence).

This sequence joins TRBV7-2 and TRBJ2-5, with a tentative D call TRBD2 (6 bases). The germline CDR1 and CDR2 sequences are SGHTA and FQGNSA. The CDR3 totals 14 residues. V was cut by 1 base and J by 4 bases, with 10 bases left in between. CDR3 sequence (DNA): TGTGCCAGCAGCTTAGGCGGAGGGTTAGAGACCCAGTACTTC. It specifies CASSLGGGLETQYF.

The chain links TRBV30 to TRBJ2-1, with a possible D match to TRBD1 (5 bases). There are 12 residues in the CDR3. Germline V gene data show CDR1 as GTSNPN and CDR2 as SVGIG (reference sequence). Trimming took 1 base from V and 9 from J, leaving 10 bases between them. The CDR3 DNA reads as TGTGCCTGGAGTGCCCTAGGGGCTGAGCAGTTCTTC. Translation gives CAWSALGAEQFF.

The chain is built from TRBV29-1 and TRBJ2-2, with D perhaps TRBD1 or TRBD2 (6 bases each). Trimming stripped 4 bases from V and 3 bases from J, with 15 bases between. This CDR3 comprises 15 residues. Germline V lookup: CDR1 SQVTM, CDR2 ANQGSEA. CDR3 nucleotide sequence: TGCAGCGTTGGAACAGGAGGGGGTTACACCGGGGAGCTGTTTTTT. Its translation is CSVGTGGGYTGELFF.

This clonotype was picked up one time. The V gene is TRBV6-1, the J gene TRBJ2-5; TRBD1 matches at 7 bases. The end of the DNA fits TRBJ2-7 better, so the J call may be wrong. The CDR3 has 13 residues. Germline-derived CDR1 and CDR2 are MNHNS and SASEGT. CDR3 nucleotide sequence: TGTGCCAGCAGCGACAGGGTTTCGGGCGAGCAGTACTTC. Translation: CASSDRVSGEQYF.

This clonotype was recorded many times. V usage is TRBV20-1 and J usage is TRBJ2-1, with TRBD2 matching over 9 bases. Looked up from germline, CDR1 is DFQATT and CDR2 is SNEGSKA (reference sequence). Trimming took 1 base from V and 11 from J; bases not matched to a gene: 6. The CDR3 is 13 amino acids. The CDR3 DNA reads as TGCAGTGCTAGAGTTCCTAGCGGGACCCAGCAGTTCTTC. Its translation is CSARVPSGTQQFF.

The chain couples TRBV29-1 to TRBJ2-3, with 11 positions matching TRBD2. The CDR3 sequence is 12 residues long. The germline V gene encodes CDR1 SQVTM and CDR2 ANQGSEA. The CDR3 nucleotides are TGCATCGCACTAGCGGGAGTAGATACGCAGTATTTT. It is translated as CIALAGVDTQYF.

The V call is TRBV7-9, the J call TRBJ2-3; no clear D. CDR1 and CDR2 from the germline V gene are SEHNR and FQNEAQ (reference sequence). V dropped 1 base and J dropped 6 bases, with 14 bases sitting between them. The CDR3 runs to 15 residues. The CDR3 nucleotides read TGTGCCAGCAGCTTAGAGGTGGGAAGAAGGGATACGCAGTATTTT. This encodes CASSLEVGRRDTQYF.